This T cell receptor (beta chain) was identified during a study of T cells in Graves' hyperthyroidism and ophthalmopathy. Using 9.5 to 10 ml of fresh peripheral blood, PBMCs were prepared. The CDR3 is made up of 15 amino acids. Germline CDR1 and CDR2: SGDLS and YYNGEE. Trimming cost V 3 bases and J 4 bases; bases outside gene matches: 4. TCR beta CDR3 sequences were amplified from RNA transcripts. First-round RT-PCR targeting the TCR CDR3 was performed with the HTBI primer set. TCRdb called the multiplex PCR reads again in MiXCR, with one record for every CDR3 protein. The sample has approximately 490,000 distinct CDR3 sequences, approximately 23% seen once; the top ten hold under 55%.

This chain connects TRBV9 to TRBJ2-1, with TRBD2 matching over 10 bases. The receptor comes from a woman in her 70s with Graves' ophthalmopathy. The sequencing input was blood. The CDR3: CASSASGRGYNEQFF. CDR3 coding DNA: TGTGCCAGCAGCGCGAGCGGGAGGGGTTACAATGAGCAGTTCTTC. The whole variable domain, filled in from reference TRBV9 and TRBJ2-1, reads DSGVTQTPKHLITATGQRVTLRCSPRSGDLSVYWYQQSLDQGLQFLIQYYNGEERAKGNILERFSAQQFPDLHSELNLSSLELGDSALYFCASSASGRGYNEQFFGPGTRLTVL.